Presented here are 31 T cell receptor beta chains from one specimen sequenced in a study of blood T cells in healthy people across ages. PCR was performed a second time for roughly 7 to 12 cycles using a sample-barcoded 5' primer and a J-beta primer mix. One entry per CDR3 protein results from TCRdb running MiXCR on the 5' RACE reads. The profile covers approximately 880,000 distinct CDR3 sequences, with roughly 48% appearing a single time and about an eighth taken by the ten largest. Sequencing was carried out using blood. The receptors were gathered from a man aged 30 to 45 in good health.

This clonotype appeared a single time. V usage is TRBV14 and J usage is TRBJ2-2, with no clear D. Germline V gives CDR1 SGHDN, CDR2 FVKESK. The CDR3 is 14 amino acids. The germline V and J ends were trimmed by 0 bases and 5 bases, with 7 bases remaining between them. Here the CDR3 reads CASSQEISTGELFF. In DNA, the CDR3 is TGTGCCAGCAGCCAAGAGATCAGTACCGGGGAGCTGTTTTTT.

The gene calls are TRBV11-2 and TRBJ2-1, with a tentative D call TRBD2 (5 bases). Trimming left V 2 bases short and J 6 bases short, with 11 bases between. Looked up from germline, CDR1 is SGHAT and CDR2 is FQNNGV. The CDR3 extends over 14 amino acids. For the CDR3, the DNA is TGTGCCAGCAGCTTATTCGAGGGTCGCAATGAGCAGTTCTTC. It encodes CASSLFEGRNEQFF.

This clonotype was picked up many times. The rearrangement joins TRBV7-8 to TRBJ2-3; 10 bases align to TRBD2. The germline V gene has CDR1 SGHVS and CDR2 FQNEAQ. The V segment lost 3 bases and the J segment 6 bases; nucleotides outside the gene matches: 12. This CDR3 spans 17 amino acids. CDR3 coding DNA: TGTGCCAGCAGCTTTAGAGGGGAAAGCGGGGGGGCGGATACGCAGTATTTT. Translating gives CASSFRGESGGADTQYF.

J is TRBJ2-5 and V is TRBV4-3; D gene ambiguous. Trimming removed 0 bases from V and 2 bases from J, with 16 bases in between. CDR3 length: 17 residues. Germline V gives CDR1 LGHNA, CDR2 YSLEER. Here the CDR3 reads CASSQDVNIGLQETQYF. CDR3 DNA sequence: TGCGCCAGCAGCCAAGATGTCAATATCGGGTTACAAGAGACCCAGTACTTC.

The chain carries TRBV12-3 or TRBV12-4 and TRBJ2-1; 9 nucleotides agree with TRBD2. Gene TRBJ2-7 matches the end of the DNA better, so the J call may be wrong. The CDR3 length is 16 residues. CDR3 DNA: TGTGCCAGCAGCTATCAAGCGGGGGGCTGGCACAATGAGCAGTACTTC. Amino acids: CASSYQAGGWHNEQYF.

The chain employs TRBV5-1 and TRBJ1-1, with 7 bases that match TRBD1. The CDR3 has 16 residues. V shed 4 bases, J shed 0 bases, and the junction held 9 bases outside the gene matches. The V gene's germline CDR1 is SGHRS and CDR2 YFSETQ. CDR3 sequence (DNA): TGCGCCAGCAGCATCCGGGACAGCCTCATGAACACTGAAGCTTTCTTT. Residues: CASSIRDSLMNTEAFF.

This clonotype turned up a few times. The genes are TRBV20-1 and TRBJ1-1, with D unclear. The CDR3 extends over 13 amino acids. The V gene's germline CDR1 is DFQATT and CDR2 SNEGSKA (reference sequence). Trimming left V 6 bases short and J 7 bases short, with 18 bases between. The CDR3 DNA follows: TGCAGTGCCACCGAGGACTTAACCCTTGAAGCTTTCTTT. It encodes CSATEDLTLEAFF.

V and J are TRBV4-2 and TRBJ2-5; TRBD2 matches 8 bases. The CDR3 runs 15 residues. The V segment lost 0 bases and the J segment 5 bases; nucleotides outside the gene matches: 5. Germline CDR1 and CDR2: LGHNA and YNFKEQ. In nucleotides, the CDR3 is TGTGCCAGCAGCCAAGAAAAGGGGACTAGGGAGACCCAGTACTTC. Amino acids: CASSQEKGTRETQYF.

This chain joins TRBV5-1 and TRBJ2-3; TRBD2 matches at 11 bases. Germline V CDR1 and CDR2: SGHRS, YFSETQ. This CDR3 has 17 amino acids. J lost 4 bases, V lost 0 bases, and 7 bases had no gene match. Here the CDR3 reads CASSLAVAGGYADTQYF. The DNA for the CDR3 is TGCGCCAGCAGCTTGGCGGTAGCGGGGGGGTATGCAGATACGCAGTATTTT.

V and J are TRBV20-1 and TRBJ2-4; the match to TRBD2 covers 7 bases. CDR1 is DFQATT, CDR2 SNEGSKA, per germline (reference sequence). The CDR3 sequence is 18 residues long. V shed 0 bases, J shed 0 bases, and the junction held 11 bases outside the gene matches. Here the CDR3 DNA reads TGCAGTGCTAGAGATCTTGGGGCTCGGGGGGTAGCCAAAAACATTCAGTACTTC. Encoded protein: CSARDLGARGVAKNIQYF.

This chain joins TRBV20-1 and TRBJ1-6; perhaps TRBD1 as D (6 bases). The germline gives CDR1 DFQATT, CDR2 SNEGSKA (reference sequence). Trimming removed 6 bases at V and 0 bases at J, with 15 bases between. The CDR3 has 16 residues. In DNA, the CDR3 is TGCAGTGCCCCTGTGGGGGCTAGCTCCTATAATTCACCCCTCCACTTT. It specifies CSAPVGASSYNSPLHF.

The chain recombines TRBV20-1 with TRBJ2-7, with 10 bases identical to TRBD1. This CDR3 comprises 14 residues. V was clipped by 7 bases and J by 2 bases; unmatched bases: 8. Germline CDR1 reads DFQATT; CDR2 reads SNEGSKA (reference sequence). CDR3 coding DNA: TGCAGTGTCACGGACAGGGGGTGGACCTACGAGCAGTACTTC. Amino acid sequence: CSVTDRGWTYEQYF.

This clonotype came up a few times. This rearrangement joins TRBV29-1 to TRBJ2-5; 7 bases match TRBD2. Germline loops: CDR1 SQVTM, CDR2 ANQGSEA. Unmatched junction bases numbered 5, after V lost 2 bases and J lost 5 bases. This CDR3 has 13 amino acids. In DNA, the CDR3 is TGCAGCGTTGAAACCCAGCGGGGTGAGACCCAGTACTTC. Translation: CSVETQRGETQYF.

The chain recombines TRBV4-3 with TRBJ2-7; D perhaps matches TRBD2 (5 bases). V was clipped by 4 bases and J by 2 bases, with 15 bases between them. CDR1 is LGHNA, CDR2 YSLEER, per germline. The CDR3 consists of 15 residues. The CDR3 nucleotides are TGCGCCAGCAGCCTAGATGCTCTAGCAACCTACGAGCAGTACTTC. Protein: CASSLDALATYEQYF.

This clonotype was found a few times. CDR3 nucleotides: TGCAGTGCACCAACCGCCCGCAAGCGGGGGTACAATGAGCAGTTCTTC. Translation: CSAPTARKRGYNEQFF. The chain recombines TRBV20-1 with TRBJ2-1; TRBD2 aligns across 8 bases. Trimming removed 6 bases from V and 4 bases from J; junction bases left unmatched: 14. Germline CDR1 DFQATT, CDR2 SNEGSKA (reference sequence). This CDR3 region has 16 residues.

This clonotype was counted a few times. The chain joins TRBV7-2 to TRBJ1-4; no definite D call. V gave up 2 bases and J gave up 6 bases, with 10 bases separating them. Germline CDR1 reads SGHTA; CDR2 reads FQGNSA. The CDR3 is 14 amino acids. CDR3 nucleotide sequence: TGTGCCAGCAGCTTACGGGCGGGTCATGAAAAACTGTTTTTT. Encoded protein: CASSLRAGHEKLFF.

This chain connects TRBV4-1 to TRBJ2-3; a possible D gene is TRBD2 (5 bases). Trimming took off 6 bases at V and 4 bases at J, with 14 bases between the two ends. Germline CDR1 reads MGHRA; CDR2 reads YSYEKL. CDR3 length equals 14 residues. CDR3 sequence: CASSRPDGADTQYF. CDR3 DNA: TGCGCCAGCAGTCGTCCAGACGGGGCAGATACGCAGTATTTT.

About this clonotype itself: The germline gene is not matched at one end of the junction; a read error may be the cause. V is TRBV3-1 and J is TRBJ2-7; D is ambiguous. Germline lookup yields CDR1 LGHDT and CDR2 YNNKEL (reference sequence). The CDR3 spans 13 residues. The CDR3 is CASSQEVAAWLYF. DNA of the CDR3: TGTGCCAGCAGTCAAGAGGTAGCCGCTTGGCTGTACTTC.

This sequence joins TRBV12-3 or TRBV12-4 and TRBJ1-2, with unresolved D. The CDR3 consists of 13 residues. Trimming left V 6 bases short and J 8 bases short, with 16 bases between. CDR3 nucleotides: TGTGCCAGCAGCAAGACCGGCCCCCTGGGCTACACCTTC. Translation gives CASSKTGPLGYTF.

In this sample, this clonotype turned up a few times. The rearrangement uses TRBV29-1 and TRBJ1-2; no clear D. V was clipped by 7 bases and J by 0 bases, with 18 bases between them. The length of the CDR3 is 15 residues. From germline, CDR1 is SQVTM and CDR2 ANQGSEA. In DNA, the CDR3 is TGCAGCGCCCGCCCGGCAGCTGGAGCTAACTATGGCTACACCTTC. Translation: CSARPAAGANYGYTF.

In DNA form, the CDR3 reads TGCAGTGCGTGGACAGACAACACCGGGGAGCTGTTTTTT. Translating gives CSAWTDNTGELFF. The chain carries TRBV20-1 and TRBJ2-2; a weak D match, TRBD1 (6 bases). Germline CDR1 reads DFQATT; CDR2 reads SNEGSKA (reference sequence). This CDR3 region has 13 residues. Deletions cut 6 bases from V and 2 bases from J, with 10 bases between.

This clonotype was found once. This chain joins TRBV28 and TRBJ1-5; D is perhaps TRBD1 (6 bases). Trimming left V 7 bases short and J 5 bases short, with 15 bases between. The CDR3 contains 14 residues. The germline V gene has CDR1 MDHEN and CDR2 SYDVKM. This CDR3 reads CASMYRDLDQPQHF. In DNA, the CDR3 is TGTGCCAGCATGTACAGGGATCTCGATCAGCCCCAGCATTTT.

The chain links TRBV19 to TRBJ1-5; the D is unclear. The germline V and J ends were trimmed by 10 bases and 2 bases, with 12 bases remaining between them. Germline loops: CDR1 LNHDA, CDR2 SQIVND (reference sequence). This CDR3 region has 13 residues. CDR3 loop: CATNNRGNQPQHF. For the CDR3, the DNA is TGTGCCACCAATAACCGGGGCAATCAGCCCCAGCATTTT.

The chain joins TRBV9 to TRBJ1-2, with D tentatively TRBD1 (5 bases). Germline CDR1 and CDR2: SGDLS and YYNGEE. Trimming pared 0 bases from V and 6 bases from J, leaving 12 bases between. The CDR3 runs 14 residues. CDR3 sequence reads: CASSVVAGADGYTF. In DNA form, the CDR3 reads TGTGCCAGCAGCGTAGTAGCTGGGGCGGATGGCTACACCTTC. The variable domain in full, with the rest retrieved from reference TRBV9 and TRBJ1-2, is DSGVTQTPKHLITATGQRVTLRCSPRSGDLSVYWYQQSLDQGLQFLIQYYNGEERAKGNILERFSAQQFPDLHSELNLSSLELGDSALYFCASSVVAGADGYTFGSGTRLTVV.

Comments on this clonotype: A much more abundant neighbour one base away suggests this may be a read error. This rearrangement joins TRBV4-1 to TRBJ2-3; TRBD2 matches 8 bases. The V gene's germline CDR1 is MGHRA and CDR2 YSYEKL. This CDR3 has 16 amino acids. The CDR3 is CVSRELAGGRTDTQYF. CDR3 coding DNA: TGCGTCAGCAGGGAATTGGCGGGGGGACGCACAGATACGCAGTATTTT.

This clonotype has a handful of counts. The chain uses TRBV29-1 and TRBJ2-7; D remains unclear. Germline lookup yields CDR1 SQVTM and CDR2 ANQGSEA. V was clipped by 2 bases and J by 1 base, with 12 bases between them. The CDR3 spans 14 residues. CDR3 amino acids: CSVEIPGFSYEQYF. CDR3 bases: TGCAGCGTTGAAATTCCTGGGTTTTCCTACGAGCAGTACTTC.

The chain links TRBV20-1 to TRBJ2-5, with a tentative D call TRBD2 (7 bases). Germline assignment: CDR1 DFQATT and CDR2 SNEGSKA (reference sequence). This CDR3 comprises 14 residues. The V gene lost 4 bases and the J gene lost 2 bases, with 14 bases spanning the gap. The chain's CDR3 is CSATPAGAQETQYF. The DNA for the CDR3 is TGCAGTGCTACCCCCGCGGGGGCTCAAGAGACCCAGTACTTC.

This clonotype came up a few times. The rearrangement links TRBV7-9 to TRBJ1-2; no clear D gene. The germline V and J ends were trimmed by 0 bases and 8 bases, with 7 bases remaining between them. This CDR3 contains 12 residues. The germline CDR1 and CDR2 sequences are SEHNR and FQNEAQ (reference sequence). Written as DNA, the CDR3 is TGTGCCAGCAGCTTAGCGGTCGCGGGCTACACCTTC. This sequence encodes CASSLAVAGYTF. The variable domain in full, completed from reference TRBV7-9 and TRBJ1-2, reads DTGVSQNPRHKITKRGQNVTFRCDPISEHNRLYWYRQTLGQGPEFLTYFQNEAQLEKSRLLSDRFSAERPKGSFSTLEIQRTEQGDSAMYLCASSLAVAGYTFGSGTRLTVV.

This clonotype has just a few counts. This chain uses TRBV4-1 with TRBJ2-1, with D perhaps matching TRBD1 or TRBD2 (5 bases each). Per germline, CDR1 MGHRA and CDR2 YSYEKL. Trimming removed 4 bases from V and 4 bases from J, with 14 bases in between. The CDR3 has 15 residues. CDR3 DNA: TGCGCCAGCAGCCCCTTACGGGACGGATACAATGAGCAGTTCTTC. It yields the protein CASSPLRDGYNEQFF.

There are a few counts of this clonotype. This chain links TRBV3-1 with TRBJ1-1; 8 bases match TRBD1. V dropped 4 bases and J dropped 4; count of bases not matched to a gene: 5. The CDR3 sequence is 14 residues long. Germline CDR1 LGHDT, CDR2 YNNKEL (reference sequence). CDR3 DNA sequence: TGTGCCAGCAGCCCAAACACAGGGGGCACTGAAGCTTTCTTT. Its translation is CASSPNTGGTEAFF.

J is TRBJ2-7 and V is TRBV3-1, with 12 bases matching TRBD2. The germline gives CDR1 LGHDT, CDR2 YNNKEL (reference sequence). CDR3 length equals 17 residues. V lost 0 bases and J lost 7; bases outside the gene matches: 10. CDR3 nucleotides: TGTGCCAGCAGCCAAGAGGAGCTAGCGGGGGGGCCCAATGAGCAGTACTTC. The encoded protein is CASSQEELAGGPNEQYF.